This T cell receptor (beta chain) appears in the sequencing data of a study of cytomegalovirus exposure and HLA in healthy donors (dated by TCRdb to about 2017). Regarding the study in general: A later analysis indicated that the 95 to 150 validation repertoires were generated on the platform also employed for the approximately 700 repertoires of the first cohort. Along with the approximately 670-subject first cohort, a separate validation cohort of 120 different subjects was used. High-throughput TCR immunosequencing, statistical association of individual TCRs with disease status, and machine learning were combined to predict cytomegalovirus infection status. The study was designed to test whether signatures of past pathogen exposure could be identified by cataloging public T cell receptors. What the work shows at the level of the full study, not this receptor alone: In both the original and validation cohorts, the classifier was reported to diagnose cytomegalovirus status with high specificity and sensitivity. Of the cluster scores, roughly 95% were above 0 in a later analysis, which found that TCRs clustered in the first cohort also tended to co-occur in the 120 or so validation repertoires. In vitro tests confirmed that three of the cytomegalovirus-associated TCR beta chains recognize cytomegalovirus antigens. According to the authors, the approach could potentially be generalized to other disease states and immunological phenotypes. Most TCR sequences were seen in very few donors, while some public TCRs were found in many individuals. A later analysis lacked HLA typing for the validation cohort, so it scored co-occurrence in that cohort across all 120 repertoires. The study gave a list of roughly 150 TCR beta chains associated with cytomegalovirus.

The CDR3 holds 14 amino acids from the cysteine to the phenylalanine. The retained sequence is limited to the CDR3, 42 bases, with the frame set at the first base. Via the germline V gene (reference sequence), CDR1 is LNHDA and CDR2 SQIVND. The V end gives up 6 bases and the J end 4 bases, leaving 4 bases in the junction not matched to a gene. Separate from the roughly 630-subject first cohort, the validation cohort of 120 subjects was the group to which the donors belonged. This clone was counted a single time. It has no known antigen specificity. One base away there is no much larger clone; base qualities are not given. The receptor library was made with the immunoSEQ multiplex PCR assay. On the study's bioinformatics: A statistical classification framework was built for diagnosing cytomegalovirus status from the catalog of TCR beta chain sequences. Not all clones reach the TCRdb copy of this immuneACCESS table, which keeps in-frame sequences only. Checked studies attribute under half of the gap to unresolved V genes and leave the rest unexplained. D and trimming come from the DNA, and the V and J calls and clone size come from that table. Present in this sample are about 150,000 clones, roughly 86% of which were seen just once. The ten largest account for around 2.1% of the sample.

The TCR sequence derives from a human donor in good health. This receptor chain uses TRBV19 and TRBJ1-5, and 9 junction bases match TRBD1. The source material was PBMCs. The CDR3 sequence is CASSLDRGNQPQHF. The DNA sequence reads TGTGCCAGTAGCTTGGACAGGGGTAATCAGCCCCAGCATTTT.